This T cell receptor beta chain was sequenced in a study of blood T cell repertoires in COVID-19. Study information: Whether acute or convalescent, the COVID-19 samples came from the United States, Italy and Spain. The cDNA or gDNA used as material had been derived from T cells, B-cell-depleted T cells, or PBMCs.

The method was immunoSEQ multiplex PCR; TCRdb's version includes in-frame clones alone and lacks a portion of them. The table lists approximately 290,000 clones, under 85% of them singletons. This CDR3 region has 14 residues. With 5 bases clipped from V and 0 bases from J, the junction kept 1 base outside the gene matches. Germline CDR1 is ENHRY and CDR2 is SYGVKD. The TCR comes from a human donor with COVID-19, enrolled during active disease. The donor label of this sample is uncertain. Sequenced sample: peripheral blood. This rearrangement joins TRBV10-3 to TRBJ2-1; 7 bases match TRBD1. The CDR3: CAISRDSSYNEQFF. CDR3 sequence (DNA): TGTGCCATCAGTCGGGACAGCTCCTACAATGAGCAGTTCTTC.